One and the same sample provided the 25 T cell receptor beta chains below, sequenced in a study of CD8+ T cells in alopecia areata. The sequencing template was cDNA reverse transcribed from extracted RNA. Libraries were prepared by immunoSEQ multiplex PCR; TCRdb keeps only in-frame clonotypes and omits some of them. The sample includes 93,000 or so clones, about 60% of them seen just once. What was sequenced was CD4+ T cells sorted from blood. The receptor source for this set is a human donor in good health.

CDR3 protein: CASSGGSSAGLDSYEQYF. The CDR3 bases are TGCGCCAGCAGCGGAGGATCCAGCGCGGGACTCGACTCCTACGAGCAGTACTTC. V gene TRBV5-1 combines with J gene TRBJ2-7; D is possibly TRBD2 (6 bases). V dropped 4 bases and J dropped 0 bases, with 23 bases sitting between them. The CDR3 consists of 18 residues. Germline V gene data show CDR1 as SGHRS and CDR2 as YFSETQ.

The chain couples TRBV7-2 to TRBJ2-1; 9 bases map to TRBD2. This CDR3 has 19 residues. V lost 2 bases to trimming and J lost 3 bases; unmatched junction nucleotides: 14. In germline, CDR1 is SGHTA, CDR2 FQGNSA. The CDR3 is CASSLRRGGRFGLYNEQFF. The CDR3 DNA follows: TGTGCCAGCAGCTTACGGCGGGGGGGCCGGTTCGGCCTCTACAATGAGCAGTTCTTC.

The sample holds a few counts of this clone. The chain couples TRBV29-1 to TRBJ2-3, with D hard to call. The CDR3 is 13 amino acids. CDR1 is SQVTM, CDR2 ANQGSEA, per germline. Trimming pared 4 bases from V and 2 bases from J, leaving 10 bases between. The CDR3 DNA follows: TGCAGCGTTGGAGTGGGAAACACAGATACGCAGTATTTT. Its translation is CSVGVGNTDTQYF.

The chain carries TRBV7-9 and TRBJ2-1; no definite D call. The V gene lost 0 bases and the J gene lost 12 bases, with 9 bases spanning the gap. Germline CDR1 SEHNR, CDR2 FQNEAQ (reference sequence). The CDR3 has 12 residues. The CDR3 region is CASSLAVDWQFF. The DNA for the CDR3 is TGTGCCAGCAGCTTAGCGGTGGATTGGCAGTTCTTC.

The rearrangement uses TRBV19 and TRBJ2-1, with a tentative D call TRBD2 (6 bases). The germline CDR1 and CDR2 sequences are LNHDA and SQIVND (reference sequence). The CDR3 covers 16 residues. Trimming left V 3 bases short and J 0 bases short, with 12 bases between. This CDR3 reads CASSISGTRSYNEQFF. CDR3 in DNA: TGTGCCAGTAGTATTTCGGGGACTCGCTCCTACAATGAGCAGTTCTTC.

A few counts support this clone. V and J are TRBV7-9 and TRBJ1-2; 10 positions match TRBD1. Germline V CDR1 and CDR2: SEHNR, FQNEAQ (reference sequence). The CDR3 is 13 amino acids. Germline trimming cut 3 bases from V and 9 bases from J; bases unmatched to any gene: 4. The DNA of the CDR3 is TGTGCCAGCAGCTTGAGGACAGGGGGGAGCTACACCTTC. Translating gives CASSLRTGGSYTF.

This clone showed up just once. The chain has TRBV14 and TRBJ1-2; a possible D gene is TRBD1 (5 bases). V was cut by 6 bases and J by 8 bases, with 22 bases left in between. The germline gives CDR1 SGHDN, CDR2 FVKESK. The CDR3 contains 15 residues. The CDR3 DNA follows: TGTGCCAGCAGACGGGATGGGGCACCCCAGAGGGGCTACACCTTC. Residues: CASRRDGAPQRGYTF.

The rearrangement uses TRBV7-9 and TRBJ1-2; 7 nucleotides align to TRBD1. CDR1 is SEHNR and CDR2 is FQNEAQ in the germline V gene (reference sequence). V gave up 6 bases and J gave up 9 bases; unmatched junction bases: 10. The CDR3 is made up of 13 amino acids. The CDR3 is CASRQNRGSSYTF. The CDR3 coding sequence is TGTGCCAGCAGACAAAACAGGGGCTCGAGCTACACCTTC.

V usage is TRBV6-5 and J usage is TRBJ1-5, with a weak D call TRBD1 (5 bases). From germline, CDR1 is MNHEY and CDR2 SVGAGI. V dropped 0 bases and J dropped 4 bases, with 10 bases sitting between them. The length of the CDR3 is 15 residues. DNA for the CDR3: TGTGCCAGCAGTTACTCCCTGACAGCAAATCAGCCCCAGCATTTT. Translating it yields CASSYSLTANQPQHF.

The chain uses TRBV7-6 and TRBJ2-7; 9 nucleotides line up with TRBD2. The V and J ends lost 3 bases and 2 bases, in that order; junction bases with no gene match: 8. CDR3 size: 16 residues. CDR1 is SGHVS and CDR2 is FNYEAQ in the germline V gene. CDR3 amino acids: CASSLQLAGPTYEQYF. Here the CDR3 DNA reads TGTGCCAGCAGCTTGCAACTAGCGGGCCCTACCTACGAGCAGTACTTC.

The chain's CDR3 is CATTSGQETQYF. The CDR3 bases are TGTGCCACCACATCTGGGCAAGAGACCCAGTACTTC. V gene TRBV6-1 combines with J gene TRBJ2-5, with no clear D. Germline-derived CDR1 and CDR2 are MNHNS and SASEGT. V shed 10 bases and J shed 2 bases, with 11 bases lying between them. CDR3 length: 12 residues.

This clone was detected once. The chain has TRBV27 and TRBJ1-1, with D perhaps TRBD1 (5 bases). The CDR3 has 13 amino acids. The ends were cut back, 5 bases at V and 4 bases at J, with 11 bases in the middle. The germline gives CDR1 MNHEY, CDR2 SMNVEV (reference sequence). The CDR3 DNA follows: TGTGCCAGCAGTGCCCCCGGGGCCACTGAAGCTTTCTTT. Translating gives CASSAPGATEAFF.

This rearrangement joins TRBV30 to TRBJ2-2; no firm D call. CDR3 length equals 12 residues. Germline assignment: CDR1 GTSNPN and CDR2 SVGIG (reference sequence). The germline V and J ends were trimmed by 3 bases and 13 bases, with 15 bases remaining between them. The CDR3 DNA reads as TGTGCCTGGAGGCCAGAAGGATTGGGGCTGTTTTTT. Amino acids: CAWRPEGLGLFF.

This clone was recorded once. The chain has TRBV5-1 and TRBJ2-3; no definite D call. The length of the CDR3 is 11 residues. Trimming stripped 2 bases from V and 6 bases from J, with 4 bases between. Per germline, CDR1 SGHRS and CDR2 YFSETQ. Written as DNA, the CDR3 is TGCGCCAGCAGCTTTAGGGATACGCAGTATTTT. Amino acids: CASSFRDTQYF. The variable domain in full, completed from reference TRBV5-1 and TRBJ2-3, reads KAGVTQTPRYLIKTRGQQVTLSCSPISGHRSVSWYQQTPGQGLQFLFEYFSETQRNKGNFPGRFSGRQFSNSRSEMNVSTLELGDSALYLCASSFRDTQYFGPGTRLTVL.

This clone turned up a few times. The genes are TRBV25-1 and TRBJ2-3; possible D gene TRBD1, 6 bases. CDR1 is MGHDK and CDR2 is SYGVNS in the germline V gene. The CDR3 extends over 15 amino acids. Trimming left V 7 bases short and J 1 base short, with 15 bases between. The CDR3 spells CASTVRGGGTDTQYF. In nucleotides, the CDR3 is TGTGCCAGCACGGTTCGAGGGGGTGGCACAGATACGCAGTATTTT.

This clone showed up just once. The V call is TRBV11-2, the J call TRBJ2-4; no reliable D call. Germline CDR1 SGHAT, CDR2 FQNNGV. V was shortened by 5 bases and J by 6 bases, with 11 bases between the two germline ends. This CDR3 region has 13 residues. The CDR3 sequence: CASSPTGLNIQYF. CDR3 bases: TGTGCCAGCAGCCCAACCGGGTTAAACATTCAGTACTTC.

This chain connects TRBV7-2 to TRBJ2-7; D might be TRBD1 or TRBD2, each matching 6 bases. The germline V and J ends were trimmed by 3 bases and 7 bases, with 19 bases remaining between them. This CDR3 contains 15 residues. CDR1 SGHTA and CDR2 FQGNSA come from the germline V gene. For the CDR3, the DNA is TGTGCCAGCAGCTTCGACGTGGGGGGCCCCAGGGAGCAGTACTTC. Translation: CASSFDVGGPREQYF. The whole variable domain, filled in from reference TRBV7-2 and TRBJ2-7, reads GAGVSQSPSNKVTEKGKDVELRCDPISGHTALYWYRQSLGQGLEFLIYFQGNSAPDKSGLPSDRFSAERTGGSVSTLTIQRTQQEDSAVYLCASSFDVGGPREQYFGPGTRLTVT.

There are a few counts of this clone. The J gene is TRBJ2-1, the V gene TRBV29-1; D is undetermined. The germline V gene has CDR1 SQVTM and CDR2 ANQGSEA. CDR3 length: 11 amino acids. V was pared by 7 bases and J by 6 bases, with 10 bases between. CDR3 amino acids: CSGVRINEQFF. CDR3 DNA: TGCAGCGGGGTTAGGATCAATGAGCAGTTCTTC.

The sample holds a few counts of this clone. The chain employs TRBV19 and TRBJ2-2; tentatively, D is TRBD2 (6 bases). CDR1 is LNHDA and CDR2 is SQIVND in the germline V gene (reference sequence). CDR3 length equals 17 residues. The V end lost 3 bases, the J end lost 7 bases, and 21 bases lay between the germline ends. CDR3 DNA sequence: TGTGCCAGTAGTATCGTCGCCGGGAGTAGCAGCAACGGGGAGCTGTTTTTT. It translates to CASSIVAGSSSNGELFF.

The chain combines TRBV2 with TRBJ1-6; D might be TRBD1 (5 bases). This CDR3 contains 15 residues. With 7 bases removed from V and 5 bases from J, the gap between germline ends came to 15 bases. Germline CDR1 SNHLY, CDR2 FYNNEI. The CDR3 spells CASIRGDLDNSPLHF. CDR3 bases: TGTGCCAGCATTCGGGGGGATTTGGATAATTCACCCCTCCACTTT.

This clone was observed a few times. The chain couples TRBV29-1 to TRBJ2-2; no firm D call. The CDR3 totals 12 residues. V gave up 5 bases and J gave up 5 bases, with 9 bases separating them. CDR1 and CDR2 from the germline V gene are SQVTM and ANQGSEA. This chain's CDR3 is CSVRTVTGELFF. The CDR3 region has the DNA TGCAGCGTTCGGACCGTGACCGGGGAGCTGTTTTTT.

For the CDR3, the DNA is TGTGCCAGCAGCTCGGGACAGGGAGGGAACACTGAAGCTTTCTTT. This encodes CASSSGQGGNTEAFF. V gene TRBV7-2 combines with J gene TRBJ1-1; 9 nucleotides line up with TRBD1. CDR1 is SGHTA and CDR2 is FQGNSA in the germline V gene. The CDR3 loop spans 15 amino acids. With V trimmed by 4 bases and J by 1 base, 4 bases remained unmatched.

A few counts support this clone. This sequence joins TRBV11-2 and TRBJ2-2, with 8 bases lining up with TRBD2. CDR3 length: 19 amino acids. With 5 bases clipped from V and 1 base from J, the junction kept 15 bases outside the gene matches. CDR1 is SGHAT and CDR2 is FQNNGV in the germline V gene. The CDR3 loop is CASSPAGLSSGGNTGELFF. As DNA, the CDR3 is TGTGCCAGCAGCCCAGCGGGTCTCTCGAGCGGGGGGAACACCGGGGAGCTGTTTTTT.

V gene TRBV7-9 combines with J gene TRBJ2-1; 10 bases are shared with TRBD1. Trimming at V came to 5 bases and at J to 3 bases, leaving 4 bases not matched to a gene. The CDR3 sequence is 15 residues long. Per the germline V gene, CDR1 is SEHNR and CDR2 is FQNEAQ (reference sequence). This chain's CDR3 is CASSDGQGGYNEQFF. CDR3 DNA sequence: TGTGCCAGCAGCGACGGACAGGGGGGCTACAATGAGCAGTTCTTC.

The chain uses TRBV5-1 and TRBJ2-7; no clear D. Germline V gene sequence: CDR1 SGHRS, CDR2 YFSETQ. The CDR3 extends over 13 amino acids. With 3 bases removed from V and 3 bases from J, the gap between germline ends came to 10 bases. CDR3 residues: CASSYDPSYEQYF. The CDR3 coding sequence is TGCGCCAGCAGCTATGACCCTAGCTACGAGCAGTACTTC.